The T cell receptor beta chain under discussion was sequenced for a study of OX40 agonist ivuxolimab in advanced cancers. Findings and caveats of the study: With doses of 0.1-3.0 mg/kg, partial responders showed among the lowest clonal expansion. CD4+ and CD8+ T cells in blood underwent clonal expansion by week 6 at 0.1 to 3.0 mg/kg. The study did not work out the antigen specificity of the expanded peripheral T cells.

Enrollment shut out patients with autoimmune disease history or systemic immunosuppression. As regards this clone: Its target is not known.

Germline V lookup: CDR1 KGHSH, CDR2 LQKENI. The CDR3 spans 14 residues. After removal of 2 bases from V and 6 bases from J, the junction contained 1 base not matched to a gene. The data were produced by immunoSEQ multiplex PCR, yet TCRdb's version contains in-frame clones alone and is incomplete. The data contain some 110,000 clones, 75% to 95% of them singletons. The chain employs TRBV18 and TRBJ1-6; 7 bases align to TRBD1. The specimen was CD4+ or CD8+ T cells sorted from blood, collected in a trial of the OX40 agonist ivuxolimab. The receptor's source is an adult with an advanced solid tumor such as melanoma, head and neck, liver or kidney cancer. CDR3 sequence (DNA): TGTGCCAGCTCACCAACAGGGGTTAATTCACCCCTCCACTTT. Protein product: CASSPTGVNSPLHF.